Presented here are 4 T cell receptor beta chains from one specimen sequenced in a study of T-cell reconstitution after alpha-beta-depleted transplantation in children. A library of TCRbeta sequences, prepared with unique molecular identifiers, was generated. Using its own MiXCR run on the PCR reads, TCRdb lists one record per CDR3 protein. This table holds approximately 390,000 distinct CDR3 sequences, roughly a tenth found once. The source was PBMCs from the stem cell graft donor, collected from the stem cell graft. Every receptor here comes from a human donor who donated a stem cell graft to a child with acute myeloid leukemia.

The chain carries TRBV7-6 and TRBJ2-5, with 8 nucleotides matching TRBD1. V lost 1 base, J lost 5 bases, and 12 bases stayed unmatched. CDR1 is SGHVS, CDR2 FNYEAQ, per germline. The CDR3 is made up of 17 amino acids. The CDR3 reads CASSLEAGGRAHETQYF. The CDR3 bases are TGTGCCAGCAGCTTAGAGGCAGGGGGCCGAGCGCACGAGACCCAGTACTTC. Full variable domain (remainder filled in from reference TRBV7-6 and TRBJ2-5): GAGVSQSPRYKVTKRGQDVALRCDPISGHVSLYWYRQALGQGPEFLTYFNYEAQQDKSGLPNDRFSAERPEGSISTLTIQRTEQRDSAMYRCASSLEAGGRAHETQYFGPGTRLLVL.

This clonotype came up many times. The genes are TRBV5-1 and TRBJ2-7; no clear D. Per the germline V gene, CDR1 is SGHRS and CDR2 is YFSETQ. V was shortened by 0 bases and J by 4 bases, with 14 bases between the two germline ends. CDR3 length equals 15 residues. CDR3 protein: CASSLAVGIAYEQYV. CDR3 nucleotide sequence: TGCGCCAGCAGCTTGGCCGTTGGTATAGCTTACGAGCAGTACGTC.

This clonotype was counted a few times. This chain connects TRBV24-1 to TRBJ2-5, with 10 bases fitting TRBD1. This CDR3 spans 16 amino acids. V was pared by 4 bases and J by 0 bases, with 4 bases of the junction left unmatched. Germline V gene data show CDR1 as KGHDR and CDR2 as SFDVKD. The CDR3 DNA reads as TGTGCCACCAGTGACACCGGGACAGGGGACCAAGAGACCCAGTACTTC. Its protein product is CATSDTGTGDQETQYF.

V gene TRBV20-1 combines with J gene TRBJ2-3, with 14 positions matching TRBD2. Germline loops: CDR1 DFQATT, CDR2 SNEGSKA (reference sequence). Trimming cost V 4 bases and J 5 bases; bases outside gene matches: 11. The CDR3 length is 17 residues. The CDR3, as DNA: TGCAGTGCTACGGGACTAGCGGGAGTCAAAGCCCGAGATACGCAGTATTTT. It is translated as CSATGLAGVKARDTQYF.